This T cell receptor beta chain was sequenced during a study of vaccination effects on CD4 cells after COVID-19. Findings and caveats of the study: Early timepoints after infection were absent, and convalescent patients were few in the study.

Points on this clone: As yet, its antigen is unknown.

This CDR3 has 11 amino acids. Germline V gives CDR1 DFQATT, CDR2 SNEGSKA (reference sequence). The V and J ends lost 5 bases and 15 bases respectively, with 17 bases between them. With the ViraFEST assay, the study expanded antigen-specific CD4+ T cells using viral peptide pools, then sequenced them. Following an approximately 9-day culture, CD4+ T cells were purified. Nucleocapsid antibody tests were negative, and the vaccine recipients had no prior SARS-CoV-2 infection. A density of about 1.8 million PBMC per well was used; these cells were cultured with around 10 IU/ml IL-2 and around 10 ug/ml peptides. Days 3 and 7 were when half the medium was replaced with IL-2 medium. Assay used: immunoSEQ multiplex PCR; TCRdb lists only in-frame clones, some missing. The sample gives about 20,000 clones, approximately 79% of which show up once; more than 9% is in the top ten.

V usage is TRBV20-1 and J usage is TRBJ1-5; D unclear. The sample here was CD4+ T cells from PBMCs cultured with HCoV-NL63 spike peptides, taken before COVID-19 vaccination. This sequence was found in a human donor who received a COVID-19 vaccine. This chain's CDR3 is CSARTSGEAHF. In DNA, the CDR3 is TGCAGTGCTCGCACCAGCGGAGAAGCGCATTTT.